This TCR beta chain was sequenced during a study of T cell repertoires in cytomegalovirus infection. In the study overall: Indicated by public TCR beta signatures were CMV infection and matching HLA type.

TCRdb itself ran the reads through MiXCR, one entry per CDR3 protein. The repertoire has fewer than 300,000 distinct CDR3 sequences, about 23% of them found once; the top ten carry approximately 15%. This clonotype has just a few counts. Its antigen remains unidentified. Germline assignment: CDR1 MDHEN and CDR2 SYDVKM. V gave up 5 bases and J gave up 0 bases, with 13 bases separating them. The CDR3 extends over 15 amino acids. Study-level points and caveats: HLA-C-restricted CMV clonotypes gave the most frequent clonotype in two of eight donors. Carriage of CMV together with the relevant HLA was identifiable through cumulative public TCR beta family frequency.

This chain uses TRBV28 with TRBJ2-5; unclear D gene. Sequencing used PBMCs. This receptor was obtained from a human donor in good health (CMV status not recorded). Some clones in this sample may be carry-over from other donors' samples. This CDR3 reads CASSPPHRYQETQYF. The CDR3 DNA is TGTGCCAGCAGTCCCCCACATCGGTACCAAGAGACCCAGTACTTC.